These T cell receptor beta chains were read from a single sample in a study of T cells in Graves' hyperthyroidism and ophthalmopathy. TCRdb used MiXCR to reprocess the multiplex PCR reads, holding one entry per CDR3 protein. The table records fewer than 550,000 distinct CDR3 sequences, about 15% of them present only once. Sequences were obtained from blood. These receptors were collected from a woman between 18 and 30 years old with Graves' hyperthyroidism. The CDR3 runs from the conserved cysteine through the conserved F or W. Fields, in order: D gene, V gene, clone size, J gene, CDR3 DNA, CDR3 protein. The D gene is left open where the match is weak. Clone size is stated in some rows and not others, as once, few, many or a class when expanded.

-	TRBV27	-	TRBJ1-1	TGTGCCAGCAGTTTATTCCCCCAGGGCGCGACTGAAGCTTTCTTT	CASSLFPQGATEAFF
TRBD1	TRBV5-1	-	TRBJ2-1	TGCGCCAGCAGCTCCGGGACAGGGGGCAGAAATGAGCAGTTCTTC	CASSSGTGGRNEQFF
-	TRBV6-2/TRBV6-3	-	TRBJ2-1	TGTGCCAGCAGTTACTCGGCAGGGGTGCAGTTCTTC	CASSYSAGVQFF
TRBD1	TRBV3-1	-	TRBJ2-3	TGTGCCAGCAGCCCGACAGGGTCCGCAGATACGCAGTATTTT	CASSPTGSADTQYF
TRBD2	TRBV7-2	many	TRBJ2-7	TGTGCCAGCAGCCCACGACTAGCGGAATACTACGAGCAGTACTTC	CASSPRLAEYYEQYF
-	TRBV18	many	TRBJ1-5	TGTGCCAGCTCACCAGAGGCGTCAGGGAATCAGCCCCAGCATTTT	CASSPEASGNQPQHF
TRBD1	TRBV6-1	many	TRBJ2-5	TGTGCCAGCAGTGAAGTGGGACAGGAGGCCGAGACCCAGTACTTC	CASSEVGQEAETQYF
-	TRBV2	-	TRBJ2-7	TGTGCCAGCAGTTCCGGGACTCTGGGAGAGCAGTACTTC	CASSSGTLGEQYF
-	TRBV28	many	TRBJ2-6	TGTGCCAGCAGTTTCGAGGCAGGCTTAAGCTCTGGGGCCAACGTCCTGACTTTC	CASSFEAGLSSGANVLTF
-	TRBV3-1	many	TRBJ1-4	TGTGCCAGCAGCCATTATAGCGTCGGGGAAAAACTGTTTTTT	CASSHYSVGEKLFF
-	TRBV6-2/TRBV6-3	many	TRBJ1-1	TGTGCCAGCCAGGTACGGGGCGCCACTGAAGCTTTCTTT	CASQVRGATEAFF